The 28 T cell receptor beta chains in this list originate from one sample, sequenced in a study of blood T cell repertoires in COVID-19. Sequenced by immunoSEQ multiplex PCR; TCRdb stores in-frame clones only, minus some. The sample records about 140,000 clones, about 80% being singletons. Sequenced: peripheral blood. Source of these receptors: a man between 65 and 80 years old who had recovered from COVID-19.

CDR3 in amino acids: CAWSTGHNQPQHF. The CDR3 region has the DNA TGTGCCTGGAGTACTGGGCACAATCAGCCCCAGCATTTT. The rearrangement joins TRBV30 to TRBJ1-5; unclear D gene. Germline lookup yields CDR1 GTSNPN and CDR2 SVGIG (reference sequence). The CDR3 runs 13 residues. The V end was cut by 2 bases, the J end by 3 bases, with 8 bases between.

V and J are TRBV5-1 and TRBJ2-1; TRBD1 agrees at 8 bases. Germline-derived CDR1 and CDR2 are SGHRS and YFSETQ. V lost 4 bases, J lost 2 bases, and 2 bases stayed unmatched. CDR3 length: 14 amino acids. In nucleotides, the CDR3 is TGCGCCAGCAGCACGGACAGGGCCTACAATGAGCAGTTCTTC. The encoded protein is CASSTDRAYNEQFF.

The gene calls are TRBV3-1 (or the pseudogene TRBV3-2) and TRBJ2-7; possibly TRBD2 for D (5 bases). Trimming took off 0 bases at V and 4 bases at J, with 7 bases between the two ends. The CDR3 extends over 13 amino acids. CDR1 is LGHDT and CDR2 is YNNKEL in the germline V gene (reference sequence). This CDR3 is CASSQDRGYEQYF. The CDR3 DNA sequence: TGTGCCAGCAGCCAAGATCGGGGATACGAGCAGTACTTC.

This rearrangement joins TRBV15 to TRBJ1-4; no clear D gene. V dropped 5 bases and J dropped 3 bases, with 10 bases sitting between them. CDR3 length: 14 amino acids. Looked up from germline, CDR1 is LNHNV and CDR2 is YYDKDF (reference sequence). The CDR3 DNA sequence: TGTGCCACCAGCCCATCTGCAGCTAATGAAAAACTGTTTTTT. Its translation is CATSPSAANEKLFF.

This clone was detected once. V and J are TRBV7-2 and TRBJ2-1; D possibly corresponds to TRBD2 (6 bases). V was pared by 2 bases and J by 6 bases, with 17 bases between. Germline CDR1 is SGHTA and CDR2 is FQGNSA. The CDR3 has 16 residues. The DNA of the CDR3 is TGTGCCAGCAGCTTACACGGAGGGAGTTCCCTCAATGAGCAGTTCTTC. Protein: CASSLHGGSSLNEQFF.

The chain combines TRBV7-2 with TRBJ2-4; no clear D. From germline, CDR1 is SGHTA and CDR2 FQGNSA. The V end lost 2 bases, the J end lost 0 bases, and 8 bases lay between the germline ends. This CDR3 spans 15 amino acids. CDR3 bases: TGTGCCAGCAGCTTAATCTACTTAGCCAAAAACATTCAGTACTTC. Encoded protein: CASSLIYLAKNIQYF.

This sequence joins TRBV7-9 and TRBJ2-7; D perhaps matches TRBD1 (6 bases). The CDR3 spans 16 residues. V lost 3 bases and J lost 4, with 19 bases in between. CDR1 SEHNR and CDR2 FQNEAQ come from the germline V gene (reference sequence). The CDR3 reads CASSFGTAEGVYEQYF. The CDR3 region has the DNA TGTGCCAGCAGCTTCGGGACGGCTGAGGGGGTTTACGAGCAGTACTTC.

The chain has TRBV19 and TRBJ1-5; 11 bases are shared with TRBD1. Germline CDR1 and CDR2: LNHDA and SQIVND (reference sequence). Trimming at V came to 6 bases and at J to 6 bases, leaving 7 bases not matched to a gene. This CDR3 has 15 amino acids. The CDR3 region is CASRTDRGLGQPQHF. In nucleotides, the CDR3 is TGTGCCAGTAGGACGGACAGGGGGCTTGGTCAGCCCCAGCATTTT. The whole variable domain, filled in from reference TRBV19 and TRBJ1-5, reads DGGITQSPKYLFRKEGQNVTLSCEQNLNHDAMYWYRQDPGQGLRLIYYSQIVNDFQKGDIAEGYSVSREKKESFPLTVTSAQKNPTAFYLCASRTDRGLGQPQHFGDGTRLSIL.

The rearrangement uses TRBV3-1 (or the pseudogene TRBV3-2) and TRBJ2-5; 12 bases are shared with TRBD2. Per the germline V gene, CDR1 is LGHDT and CDR2 is YNNKEL (reference sequence). This CDR3 has 16 amino acids. J was trimmed by 2 bases and V by 4 bases; bases with no gene match: 5. CDR3 DNA: TGTGCCAGCAGCCCCCAACTAGCGGGAGGACAAGAGACCCAGTACTTC. This gives the protein CASSPQLAGGQETQYF.

The chain couples TRBV7-9 to TRBJ1-1, with D possibly matching TRBD1 (5 bases). Germline CDR1 is SEHNR and CDR2 is FQNEAQ (reference sequence). The V end lost 8 bases, the J end lost 5 bases, and 9 bases lay between the germline ends. The CDR3 sequence is 11 residues long. CDR3 DNA: TGTGCCAGCTTTCGGGGGACTGAAGCTTTCTTT. Amino acid sequence: CASFRGTEAFF. The whole variable domain, filled in from reference TRBV7-9 and TRBJ1-1, reads DTGVSQNPRHKITKRGQNVTFRCDPISEHNRLYWYRQTLGQGPEFLTYFQNEAQLEKSRLLSDRFSAERPKGSFSTLEIQRTEQGDSAMYLCASFRGTEAFFGQGTRLTVV.

Only one count was recorded for this clone. The chain joins TRBV5-1 to TRBJ2-1, with D maybe TRBD2 (5 bases). Germline V gives CDR1 SGHRS, CDR2 YFSETQ. V was shortened by 0 bases and J by 10 bases, with 17 bases between the two germline ends. The CDR3 runs 15 residues. The CDR3 loop is CASSLVAGGSGEQFF. CDR3 nucleotides: TGCGCCAGCAGCTTGGTGGCGGGCGGTAGTGGAGAGCAGTTCTTC.

The chain carries TRBV6-5 and TRBJ1-2, with 10 nucleotides matching TRBD1. J was trimmed by 8 bases and V by 4 bases; bases with no gene match: 4. The CDR3 loop spans 13 amino acids. The V gene's germline CDR1 is MNHEY and CDR2 SVGAGI. The CDR3 DNA reads as TGTGCCAGCAGTTTCGGGACAGGGGACGGCTACACCTTC. Protein sequence: CASSFGTGDGYTF.

The chain uses TRBV5-1 and TRBJ2-6, with 8 positions matching TRBD1. Germline V gene data show CDR1 as SGHRS and CDR2 as YFSETQ. This CDR3 region has 16 residues. The V segment lost 3 bases and the J segment 0 bases; nucleotides outside the gene matches: 2. CDR3 loop: CASSSGQGSGANVLTF. CDR3 in DNA: TGCGCCAGCAGCTCAGGACAGGGCTCTGGGGCCAACGTCCTGACTTTC. Looking up the rest from reference TRBV5-1 and TRBJ2-6 gives the full variable domain: KAGVTQTPRYLIKTRGQQVTLSCSPISGHRSVSWYQQTPGQGLQFLFEYFSETQRNKGNFPGRFSGRQFSNSRSEMNVSTLELGDSALYLCASSSGQGSGANVLTFGAGSRLTVL.

This chain uses TRBV11-3 with TRBJ1-4; 7 nucleotides agree with TRBD1. CDR1 is SGHNT and CDR2 is YENEEA in the germline V gene. V trimming: 11 bases; J trimming: 7 bases; junction bases outside the gene matches: 25. The CDR3 consists of 18 residues. The CDR3 spells CAPYRAGQENIWSEKLFF. CDR3 nucleotides: TGTGCCCCGTACCGAGCTGGACAGGAGAATATCTGGAGTGAAAAACTGTTTTTT.

This clone was found a few times. The chain has TRBV12-3 or TRBV12-4 and TRBJ2-1, with D tentatively TRBD2 (5 bases). V was shortened by 3 bases and J by 10 bases, with 10 bases between the two germline ends. CDR3 length: 12 amino acids. The chain's CDR3 is CASSFGSGEQFF. For the CDR3, the DNA is TGTGCCAGCAGTTTCGGCTCGGGGGAGCAGTTCTTC.

This clone turned up a few times. This chain joins TRBV5-1 and TRBJ2-1; 7 bases map to TRBD1. CDR3 length equals 15 residues. From germline, CDR1 is SGHRS and CDR2 YFSETQ. V lost 0 bases to trimming and J lost 4 bases; unmatched junction nucleotides: 4. This chain's CDR3 is CASSLGGTAYNEQFF. The CDR3 DNA is TGCGCCAGCAGCTTGGGTGGGACAGCTTACAATGAGCAGTTCTTC. Complete variable domain (other parts from reference TRBV5-1 and TRBJ2-1): KAGVTQTPRYLIKTRGQQVTLSCSPISGHRSVSWYQQTPGQGLQFLFEYFSETQRNKGNFPGRFSGRQFSNSRSEMNVSTLELGDSALYLCASSLGGTAYNEQFFGPGTRLTVL.

The chain employs TRBV4-1 and TRBJ1-2; 7 bases align to TRBD1. V lost 3 bases to trimming and J lost 0 bases; unmatched junction nucleotides: 4. The CDR3 contains 15 residues. Germline-derived CDR1 and CDR2 are MGHRA and YSYEKL. The CDR3 DNA is TGCGCCAGCAGCCATAAGACAGGGTCTAACTATGGCTACACCTTC. Protein sequence: CASSHKTGSNYGYTF.

The chain uses TRBV5-1 and TRBJ1-6; no definite D call. V dropped 1 base and J dropped 10 bases, with 9 bases sitting between them. CDR3 length: 13 residues. Germline assignment: CDR1 SGHRS and CDR2 YFSETQ. DNA for the CDR3: TGCGCCAGCAGCTTGACTGCCGGGTCACCCCTCCACTTT. Translated, it gives CASSLTAGSPLHF.

This clone occurred a few times. The chain joins TRBV7-9 to TRBJ1-5; TRBD1 might be the D (6 bases). CDR3 length: 16 residues. The germline CDR1 and CDR2 sequences are SEHNR and FQNEAQ (reference sequence). Trimming removed 5 bases from V and 9 bases from J, with 23 bases in between. This CDR3 reads CASSATGGGTRGPQHF. The CDR3 bases are TGTGCCAGCAGCGCGACAGGAGGAGGCACACGGGGGCCCCAGCATTTT.

The chain employs TRBV4-3 and TRBJ1-2; D uncertain. The CDR3 is made up of 15 amino acids. Trimming took off 1 base at V and 2 bases at J, with 11 bases between the two ends. The germline CDR1 and CDR2 sequences are LGHNA and YSLEER. The CDR3: CASSQGRLSNYGYTF. Here the CDR3 DNA reads TGCGCCAGCAGCCAAGGAAGGCTTAGCAACTATGGCTACACCTTC.

The J gene is TRBJ2-5, the V gene TRBV19, with a tentative D call TRBD1 (5 bases). The germline V and J ends were trimmed by 5 bases and 4 bases, with 14 bases remaining between them. Germline CDR1 reads LNHDA; CDR2 reads SQIVND (reference sequence). CDR3 length: 14 amino acids. The CDR3 nucleotides are TGTGCCAGTAGTCCGACAGCCAGCCCAGAGACCCAGTACTTC. Translation gives CASSPTASPETQYF. The full variable domain, its missing parts supplied by reference TRBV19 and TRBJ2-5, is DGGITQSPKYLFRKEGQNVTLSCEQNLNHDAMYWYRQDPGQGLRLIYYSQIVNDFQKGDIAEGYSVSREKKESFPLTVTSAQKNPTAFYLCASSPTASPETQYFGPGTRLLVL.

The rearrangement joins TRBV6-1 to TRBJ2-7; 14 positions agree with TRBD2. The CDR3 runs to 15 residues. Germline lookup yields CDR1 MNHNS and CDR2 SASEGT. Trimming cost V 3 bases and J 3 bases; bases outside gene matches: 1. The CDR3 coding sequence is TGTGCCAGCAGTGAGGGACTAGCGGGAGACTACGAGCAGTACTTC. It translates to CASSEGLAGDYEQYF.

The gene calls are TRBV15 and TRBJ2-2; D perhaps matches TRBD2 (5 bases). Per the germline V gene, CDR1 is LNHNV and CDR2 is YYDKDF (reference sequence). V lost 4 bases and J 6 bases, leaving 9 bases between the germline ends. The CDR3 length is 13 residues. CDR3 in amino acids: CATSILRAGELFF. Written as DNA, the CDR3 is TGTGCCACCAGCATTCTGCGGGCCGGGGAGCTGTTTTTT. Drawing the rest from reference TRBV15 and TRBJ2-2, the complete variable domain is DAMVIQNPRYQVTQFGKPVTLSCSQTLNHNVMYWYQQKSSQAPKLLFHYYDKDFNNEADTPDNFQSRRPNTSFCFLDIRSPGLGDTAMYLCATSILRAGELFFGEGSRLTVL.

This chain links TRBV7-9 with TRBJ1-3; D may be TRBD1 (6 bases). The CDR3 has 13 residues. Trimming removed 5 bases from V and 4 bases from J, with 9 bases in between. Germline CDR1 reads SEHNR; CDR2 reads FQNEAQ (reference sequence). CDR3 amino acids: CASSQGQGNTIYF. In DNA form, the CDR3 reads TGTGCCAGCAGCCAGGGACAAGGAAACACCATATATTTT.

This chain links TRBV27 with TRBJ2-2, with 8 bases matching TRBD1. After removal of 3 bases from V and 1 base from J, the junction contained 1 base not matched to a gene. Looked up from germline, CDR1 is MNHEY and CDR2 is SMNVEV (reference sequence). The CDR3 spans 15 residues. The CDR3: CASSLGTGNTGELFF. In DNA, the CDR3 is TGTGCCAGCAGTTTGGGGACAGGGAACACCGGGGAGCTGTTTTTT.

V usage is TRBV10-3 and J usage is TRBJ2-3; maybe TRBD1 (6 bases). Looked up from germline, CDR1 is ENHRY and CDR2 is SYGVKD. This CDR3 contains 16 residues. The V end was cut by 0 bases, the J end by 0 bases, with 10 bases between. The CDR3 loop is CAISESPGESTDTQYF. DNA for the CDR3: TGTGCCATCAGTGAGTCTCCAGGGGAGAGCACAGATACGCAGTATTTT.

The chain carries TRBV19 and TRBJ1-4; TRBD1 matches at 10 bases. V lost 7 bases to trimming and J lost 7 bases; unmatched junction nucleotides: 9. Germline V gene data show CDR1 as LNHDA and CDR2 as SQIVND (reference sequence). The CDR3 extends over 15 amino acids. The CDR3 DNA reads TGTGCCAGTACCGGGCGGGACAGGGGATCTGAAAAACTGTTTTTT. Translation: CASTGRDRGSEKLFF.

The rearrangement links TRBV7-2 to TRBJ2-2; D is perhaps TRBD1 (5 bases). V was cut by 1 base and J by 5 bases, with 5 bases left in between. Germline loops: CDR1 SGHTA, CDR2 FQGNSA. This CDR3 has 13 residues. The CDR3 nucleotides read TGTGCCAGCAGCTTAGAGGGGACCGGGGAGCTGTTTTTT. Translation gives CASSLEGTGELFF. Variable domain in full (rest from reference TRBV7-2 and TRBJ2-2): GAGVSQSPSNKVTEKGKDVELRCDPISGHTALYWYRQSLGQGLEFLIYFQGNSAPDKSGLPSDRFSAERTGGSVSTLTIQRTQQEDSAVYLCASSLEGTGELFFGEGSRLTVL.